This TCR beta chain comes out of a study of tumour-infiltrating T cells in Burkitt lymphoma. This clone showed up just once. Only in-frame clones appear in the TCRdb table, and some are missing; sequencing was by immunoSEQ multiplex PCR. The profile covers fewer than 5,500 clones, with about 81% appearing a single time and about an eighth taken by the ten largest. The CDR3 contains 14 residues. Germline V gives CDR1 GTSNPN, CDR2 SVGIG (reference sequence). V trimming: 6 bases; J trimming: 6 bases; junction bases outside the gene matches: 5. Sequenced input: tumor tissue. This sequence originates from a human donor with diffuse large B-cell lymphoma. Some clones in this sample may be carry-over from other donors' samples. The chain has TRBV30 and TRBJ2-1, with 13 bases matching TRBD2. CDR3 loop: CACLLAGGPNEQFF. In DNA, the CDR3 is TGTGCCTGTCTACTAGCGGGAGGGCCCAATGAGCAGTTCTTC. Together with reference TRBV30 and TRBJ2-1, the CDR3 gives the full variable domain: SQTIHQWPATLVQPVGSPLSLECTVEGTSNPNLYWYRQAAGRGLQLLFYSVGIGQISSEVPQNLSASRPQDRQFILSSKKLLLSDSGFYLCACLLAGGPNEQFFGPGTRLTVL.